The 20 T cell receptor beta chains below were found in one sample sequenced in a study of T cell responses to AZD1222 COVID-19 vaccine (dated by TCRdb to the early 2020s). The method was the immunoSEQ multiplex PCR assay. The table comes from immuneACCESS by way of TCRdb, which keeps in-frame sequences with V and J called. Part of the clones is missing from these tables; in studies checked, under half for an unresolved V gene and the rest for unknown reasons. The sample table records 100,000 or so clones; roughly 88% of these occur just once. The ten largest clones represent 2% to 3% of the sample. The sample's time point, from its label and the paper: baseline before first vaccination. The input for sequencing was peripheral blood, taken on day 0 of AZD1222 vaccination. The receptors derive from an adult in good health.

This chain uses TRBV6-5 with TRBJ2-3, with D unresolved. V lost 0 bases to trimming and J lost 1 base, with 8 bases between them. The CDR3 totals 15 residues. Germline V gives CDR1 MNHEY, CDR2 SVGAGI. CDR3 bases: TGTGCCAGCAGTTACTCCAACAGCCGCACAGATACGCAGTATTTT. Amino acids: CASSYSNSRTDTQYF.

This clone occurred once. This chain connects TRBV5-1 to TRBJ2-1; D is perhaps TRBD2 (7 bases). This CDR3 is built from 16 residues. V dropped 4 bases and J dropped 8 bases, with 22 bases sitting between them. From germline, CDR1 is SGHRS and CDR2 YFSETQ. The DNA of the CDR3 is TGCGCCAGCAGCCGGGGGCACGAGGCGGGAGTGGATGAGCAGTTCTTC. Protein sequence: CASSRGHEAGVDEQFF.

This clone turned up a few times. V gene TRBV4-1 combines with J gene TRBJ2-1; TRBD2 matches at 11 bases. Unmatched junction bases numbered 4, after V lost 1 base and J lost 8 bases. This CDR3 is 15 amino acids long. Germline lookup yields CDR1 MGHRA and CDR2 YSYEKL. CDR3 residues: CASSQVAGGLHEQFF. CDR3 sequence (DNA): TGCGCCAGCAGCCAAGTAGCGGGGGGGCTACATGAGCAGTTCTTC.

The CDR3 sequence: CASSGEPGGAGTGELFF. The DNA for the CDR3 is TGCGCCAGCAGTGGGGAACCCGGGGGGGCCGGCACCGGGGAGCTGTTTTTT. The chain joins TRBV5-1 to TRBJ2-2, with 8 positions matching TRBD2. The CDR3 length is 17 residues. CDR1 SGHRS and CDR2 YFSETQ come from the germline V gene. V dropped 5 bases and J dropped 4; count of bases not matched to a gene: 13.

J is TRBJ2-3 and V is TRBV12-3 or TRBV12-4; the D is unclear. Trimming took off 2 bases at V and 3 bases at J, with 6 bases between the two ends. The CDR3 has 13 residues. The CDR3 DNA reads TGTGCCAGCAGTTTATGGCCGACAGATACGCAGTATTTT. Translation: CASSLWPTDTQYF.

The V call is TRBV19, the J call TRBJ2-5; 8 nucleotides align to TRBD2. The ends lost 4 bases at V and 5 bases at J; junction bases unmatched: 3. This CDR3 has 13 residues. Germline V gene lookup returns CDR1 LNHDA and CDR2 SQIVND (reference sequence). The DNA of the CDR3 is TGTGCCAGTAGTACGGGACTAGGGGAGACCCAGTACTTC. It yields the protein CASSTGLGETQYF.

The rearrangement uses TRBV10-2 and TRBJ2-2; D might be TRBD2 (6 bases). Germline lookup yields CDR1 WSHSY and CDR2 SAAADI. Trimming shortened V by 6 bases and J by 1 base, and 6 bases separated the two germline ends. CDR3 length equals 13 residues. CDR3 DNA: TGCGCCAGCAGGGAGGGGAACACCGGGGAGCTGTTTTTT. Translated: CASREGNTGELFF.

This clone was seen a few times. The chain employs TRBV27 and TRBJ1-1; D gene uncertain. V was trimmed by 0 bases and J by 7 bases, leaving 12 bases between them. The CDR3 extends over 14 amino acids. Germline-derived CDR1 and CDR2 are MNHEY and SMNVEV (reference sequence). CDR3 DNA: TGTGCCAGCAGTTTATCGGCTGGATATGATGAAGCTTTCTTT. Translating gives CASSLSAGYDEAFF.

The chain has TRBV6-2 or TRBV6-3 and TRBJ2-5, with D hard to call. Trimming shortened V by 6 bases and J by 5 bases, and 13 bases separated the two germline ends. This CDR3 contains 13 residues. Germline CDR1 and CDR2: MNHEY and SVGEGT. The CDR3 nucleotides are TGTGCCAGCAGCAAGCCGAGGCGGGAGACCCAGTACTTC. This sequence encodes CASSKPRRETQYF.

V is TRBV5-6 and J is TRBJ2-2; D is unclear. V lost 10 bases, J lost 5 bases, and 18 bases lay in between. The CDR3 has 14 amino acids. Germline V CDR1 and CDR2: SGHDT, YYEEEE. The DNA for the CDR3 is TGTGCCTCCTGGGGAAGGCCTGGAACCGGGGAGCTGTTTTTT. This codes for CASWGRPGTGELFF.

The chain links TRBV21-1 to TRBJ1-2; the table's D call TRBD1 went unverified against the DNA. TRBV21-1 is annotated as a pseudogene. This CDR3 contains 15 residues. Written as DNA, the CDR3 is TGTGCCAGCAGCAAAGAGGGACAGGGGAACTATGGCTACACCTTC. This sequence encodes CASSKEGQGNYGYTF.

The sample holds a few counts of this clone. This chain links TRBV14 with TRBJ2-3; maybe TRBD1 (5 bases). This CDR3 region has 15 residues. With 3 bases removed from V and 1 base from J, the gap between germline ends came to 11 bases. CDR1 SGHDN and CDR2 FVKESK come from the germline V gene. The CDR3 sequence: CASSQDIHRTDTQYF. CDR3 in DNA: TGTGCCAGCAGCCAGGACATACATCGCACAGATACGCAGTATTTT.

This clone was seen only once. V is TRBV11-3 and J is TRBJ1-1, with D tentatively TRBD1 (5 bases). Trimming stripped 5 bases from V and 5 bases from J, with 12 bases between. The CDR3 length is 13 residues. CDR1 is SGHNT, CDR2 YENEEA, per germline. CDR3: CASSNARGTEAFF. The DNA for the CDR3 is TGTGCCAGCAGCAATGCACGGGGGACTGAAGCTTTCTTT.

V is TRBV7-9 and J is TRBJ1-2; no clear D. Between the trimmed V and J ends, which lost 5 bases and 4 bases, there was a span of 11 bases. The CDR3 has 13 residues. Germline V gene lookup returns CDR1 SEHNR and CDR2 FQNEAQ (reference sequence). As DNA, the CDR3 is TGTGCCAGCAGCACGCCGGGAAGCTATGGCTACACCTTC. Translation: CASSTPGSYGYTF.

The V gene is TRBV2, the J gene TRBJ2-2, with TRBD2 as a possible D gene (5 bases). This CDR3 contains 14 residues. V was trimmed by 3 bases and J by 4 bases, leaving 9 bases between them. Germline V gene sequence: CDR1 SNHLY, CDR2 FYNNEI. CDR3 amino acids: CASSDHRGTGELFF. As DNA, the CDR3 is TGTGCCAGCAGTGACCACCGGGGCACCGGGGAGCTGTTTTTT.

The V call is TRBV19, the J call TRBJ2-7; 7 nucleotides line up with TRBD2. Unmatched junction bases numbered 17, after V lost 5 bases and J lost 1 base. Germline CDR1 is LNHDA and CDR2 is SQIVND (reference sequence). This CDR3 contains 18 residues. The CDR3 here is CASSYGVKGGSGSYEQYF. CDR3 sequence (DNA): TGTGCCAGTAGTTACGGGGTGAAAGGCGGGAGTGGTTCCTACGAGCAGTACTTC.

The sample holds a few counts of this clone. This sequence joins TRBV6-5 and TRBJ1-3, with D unresolved. Germline loops: CDR1 MNHEY, CDR2 SVGAGI. V was pared by 4 bases and J by 2 bases, with 12 bases between. This CDR3 spans 15 amino acids. CDR3 coding DNA: TGTGCCAGCAGTTCCGGCAGTGGGGCTGGAAACACCATATATTTT. It codes for CASSSGSGAGNTIYF.

This clone was seen only a few times. This chain connects TRBV3-1 (or the pseudogene TRBV3-2) to TRBJ1-2; D is ambiguous. The CDR3 is 13 residues long. The germline V gene has CDR1 LGHDT and CDR2 YNNKEL (reference sequence). Trimming shortened V by 3 bases and J by 4 bases, and 9 bases separated the two germline ends. For the CDR3, the DNA is TGTGCCAGCAGCCACGGGAACCTCTATGGCTACACCTTC. It yields the protein CASSHGNLYGYTF.

The chain carries TRBV7-2 and TRBJ1-5, with a possible D match to TRBD1 (5 bases). Trimming took 1 base from V and 5 from J, leaving 12 bases between them. Germline values: CDR1 SGHTA, CDR2 FQGNSA. The CDR3 extends over 15 amino acids. The CDR3 protein is CASSLGREDYQPQHF. In DNA, the CDR3 is TGTGCCAGCAGCTTAGGCAGGGAGGATTATCAGCCCCAGCATTTT.

V and J are TRBV9 and TRBJ1-1; no clear D gene. Germline loops: CDR1 SGDLS, CDR2 YYNGEE. The CDR3 is 13 residues long. V was pared by 4 bases and J by 4 bases, with 11 bases between. This CDR3 is CASSPRIGTEAFF. DNA for the CDR3: TGTGCCAGCAGCCCCCGTATAGGCACTGAAGCTTTCTTT.